The 10 T cell receptor beta chains in this list originate from one sample, sequenced in a study of cytomegalovirus exposure and HLA in healthy donors. The PCR made use of 60 Vbeta and 13 Jbeta primers. Generated by immunoSEQ multiplex PCR, the TCRdb table keeps only in-frame clones and is missing some. The table records roughly 200,000 clones, over 75% of them present only once. The sequencing input was PBMCs. The receptors stem from a woman in her forties or fifties in good health and CMV-seronegative.

V is TRBV21-1 and J is TRBJ1-4; no check of the table's D call, TRBD1, against the DNA was made. TRBV21-1 is marked as a pseudogene. CDR3 length: 14 residues. The CDR3: CASSIETGVEKLFF. DNA for the CDR3: TGTGCCAGCAGCATAGAGACAGGGGTTGAAAAACTGTTTTTT.

J is TRBJ2-1 and V is TRBV2; tentatively, D is TRBD2 (5 bases). Germline values: CDR1 SNHLY, CDR2 FYNNEI. Trimming pared 6 bases from V and 4 bases from J, leaving 16 bases between. This CDR3 region has 15 residues. Here the CDR3 reads CASRVTSVPYNEQFF. For the CDR3, the DNA is TGTGCCAGCAGGGTTACTAGTGTGCCTTACAATGAGCAGTTCTTC.

The chain joins TRBV28 to TRBJ2-2, with D unresolved. Germline V gene sequence: CDR1 MDHEN, CDR2 SYDVKM. Between the trimmed V and J ends, which lost 10 bases and 1 base, there was a span of 10 bases. This CDR3 spans 13 amino acids. The CDR3 DNA sequence: TGTGCCACCGGCGGCGAGAACACCGGGGAGCTGTTTTTT. It codes for CATGGENTGELFF.

The chain's CDR3 is CASRRTGETGANVLTF. The CDR3 region has the DNA TGCGCCAGCAGACGGACAGGGGAGACTGGGGCCAACGTCCTGACTTTC. The V call is TRBV5-1, the J call TRBJ2-6, with 9 bases that match TRBD1. Looked up from germline, CDR1 is SGHRS and CDR2 is YFSETQ. V lost 5 bases, J lost 2 bases, and 5 bases stayed unmatched. CDR3 length: 16 amino acids.

The V gene is TRBV28, the J gene TRBJ1-2; possibly TRBD1 for D (5 bases). Trimming removed 3 bases from V and 4 bases from J, with 12 bases in between. Looked up from germline, CDR1 is MDHEN and CDR2 is SYDVKM. The CDR3 has 14 residues. CDR3 residues: CASSLGGISYGYTF. In DNA, the CDR3 is TGTGCCAGCAGTTTGGGGGGGATCAGCTATGGCTACACCTTC.

The chain combines TRBV11-1 with TRBJ2-4, with D perhaps matching TRBD1 (5 bases). This CDR3 spans 13 amino acids. Germline V gives CDR1 SGHAT, CDR2 FQDESV (reference sequence). Deletions cut 2 bases from V and 9 bases from J, with 11 bases between. The CDR3 coding sequence is TGTGCCAGCAGCTTACAAGGGGCAAGCATTCAGTACTTC. Its translation: CASSLQGASIQYF.

V usage is TRBV19 and J usage is TRBJ1-2; tentatively, D is TRBD1 (6 bases). There are 15 residues in the CDR3. Per the germline V gene, CDR1 is LNHDA and CDR2 is SQIVND (reference sequence). Trimming stripped 4 bases from V and 2 bases from J, with 14 bases between. The CDR3: CASSKTDRKNYGYTF. CDR3 coding DNA: TGTGCCAGTAGTAAAACGGACAGAAAGAACTATGGCTACACCTTC. Drawing the rest from reference TRBV19 and TRBJ1-2, the complete variable domain is DGGITQSPKYLFRKEGQNVTLSCEQNLNHDAMYWYRQDPGQGLRLIYYSQIVNDFQKGDIAEGYSVSREKKESFPLTVTSAQKNPTAFYLCASSKTDRKNYGYTFGSGTRLTVV.

CDR3 DNA sequence: TGTGCCACCAGGACCGGCGGGAGCTCCTACAATGAGCAGTTCTTC. It translates to CATRTGGSSYNEQFF. This chain links TRBV19 with TRBJ2-1; 7 nucleotides agree with TRBD2. Per germline, CDR1 LNHDA and CDR2 SQIVND (reference sequence). CDR3 size: 15 residues. The V gene end was trimmed by 10 bases and the J gene end by 0 bases; junction bases not matched to a gene: 9.

The V call is TRBV7-3, the J call TRBJ2-1; D possibly corresponds to TRBD2 (6 bases). The CDR3 is 16 residues long. Germline loops: CDR1 SGHTA, CDR2 FQGTGA. Trimming took off 3 bases at V and 7 bases at J, with 19 bases between the two ends. The CDR3 spells CASSFHSGLSRNEQFF. The CDR3 DNA sequence: TGTGCCAGCAGCTTCCACTCGGGACTGTCTAGGAATGAGCAGTTCTTC. The full variable domain, completed using reference TRBV7-3 and TRBJ2-1, is GAGVSQTPSNKVTEKGKYVELRCDPISGHTALYWYRQSLGQGPEFLIYFQGTGAADDSGLPNDRFFAVRPEGSVSTLKIQRTERGDSAVYLCASSFHSGLSRNEQFFGPGTRLTVL.

The V and J genes are TRBV11-1 and TRBJ2-1, with 10 nucleotides matching TRBD2. V lost 5 bases and J lost 0; bases outside the gene matches: 10. CDR1 and CDR2 from the germline V gene are SGHAT and FQDESV (reference sequence). The CDR3 runs to 18 residues. The CDR3 spells CASSGSGRVHGSYNEQFF. CDR3 nucleotide sequence: TGTGCCAGCAGCGGAAGCGGGAGGGTGCACGGCTCCTACAATGAGCAGTTCTTC.